The 7 T cell receptor beta chains listed next were all sequenced from one sample in a study of shared clonotypes between healthy human individuals. Sequenced by immunoSEQ multiplex PCR; TCRdb stores in-frame clones only, minus some. The table shows 2 million to 2.5 million clones, with 95% occurring only once. The sample taken for sequencing was naive CD4+ T cells sorted from blood. Subset denoted: CD45RA+ positively selected. The receptors stem from a man aged 18 to 30 in good health.

The rearrangement links TRBV5-1 to TRBJ2-7; 10 positions match TRBD2. J lost 3 bases, V lost 4 bases, and 4 bases had no gene match. The germline CDR1 and CDR2 sequences are SGHRS and YFSETQ. The CDR3 is 14 residues long. In DNA form, the CDR3 reads TGCGCCAGCAGCCCGAGCGGGAGGGGCTACGAGCAGTACTTC. This gives the protein CASSPSGRGYEQYF.

This clone was seen just once. The V gene is TRBV4-3, the J gene TRBJ2-7, with TRBD2 matching 9 bases. The CDR3 sequence is 18 residues long. The V gene end was trimmed by 1 base and the J gene end by 1 base; junction bases not matched to a gene: 11. CDR1 is LGHNA and CDR2 is YSLEER in the germline V gene. The CDR3 region is CASSQAGGRLAGSYEQYF. For the CDR3, the DNA is TGCGCCAGCAGCCAAGCGGGGGGAAGGCTAGCGGGATCCTACGAGCAGTACTTC.

The chain recombines TRBV7-2 with TRBJ1-1; no clear D. V lost 7 bases to trimming and J lost 0 bases, with 12 bases between them. This CDR3 contains 14 residues. In germline, CDR1 is SGHTA, CDR2 FQGNSA. This chain's CDR3 is CASIRLNMNTEAFF. CDR3 nucleotide sequence: TGTGCCAGCATTCGTCTTAACATGAACACTGAAGCTTTCTTT.

This clone turned up a few times. This CDR3 reads CASSESLPERIKLFF. CDR3 nucleotides: TGTGCCAGCAGTGAGTCTCTCCCGGAACGAATAAAACTGTTTTTT. The chain has TRBV2 and TRBJ1-4; D call uncertain. Germline CDR1 reads SNHLY; CDR2 reads FYNNEI. V lost 3 bases and J lost 10, with 18 bases in between. The CDR3 is 15 residues long.

The rearrangement uses TRBV19 and TRBJ2-2, with a possible D match to TRBD1 (5 bases). The germline V gene has CDR1 LNHDA and CDR2 SQIVND (reference sequence). This CDR3 region has 16 residues. Deletions cut 2 bases from V and 1 base from J, with 11 bases between. The CDR3 here is CASSIRGMMNTGELFF. The CDR3 nucleotides are TGTGCCAGTAGTATAAGGGGTATGATGAACACCGGGGAGCTGTTTTTT.

V is TRBV18 and J is TRBJ2-3, with D perhaps given as TRBD1 or TRBD2 (5 bases each). V lost 6 bases, J lost 4 bases, and 11 bases lay in between. The CDR3 is made up of 13 amino acids. Germline lookup yields CDR1 KGHSH and CDR2 LQKENI. The CDR3 DNA is TGTGCCAGCTCGGTCGTGGGGGCAGATACGCAGTATTTT. Translating it yields CASSVVGADTQYF.

The chain is built from TRBV7-2 and TRBJ1-6; D might be TRBD1 (6 bases). This CDR3 is 16 amino acids long. Deletions cut 3 bases from V and 3 bases from J, with 12 bases between. In germline, CDR1 is SGHTA, CDR2 FQGNSA. The CDR3 coding sequence is TGTGCCAGCAGCTTCTCAGGGGACCTCTATAATTCACCCCTCCACTTT. Encoded protein: CASSFSGDLYNSPLHF.